This T cell receptor beta chain was obtained from a study of tumor-infiltrating lymphocytes in localized non-small cell lung cancer. Across the whole study: The cohort mixed smokers and never-smokers, several histologies, and some post-neoadjuvant-chemotherapy samples.

Assay used: immunoSEQ multiplex PCR; TCRdb lists only in-frame clones, some missing. The sample holds 15,000 to 20,000 clones, approximately 80% seen once. General study findings and limits: IM1 and IM2 tumors showed no difference in T-cell fraction.

Concerning this clone: Its matching antigen is unknown.

This clonotype was obtained from a human donor with non-small cell lung cancer. The sequenced sample was uninvolved lung tissue not adjacent to the tumor.

The CDR3 nucleotides read TGTGCCAGCAGTACCCTGGGACTAGCGGGAGGAAGACGCGGTGAGCAGTTCTTC. Its translation: CASSTLGLAGGRRGEQFF. The chain couples TRBV2 to TRBJ2-1; TRBD2 aligns across 15 bases. The J segment lost 9 bases and the V segment lost 5 bases, leaving 14 bases of the junction unmatched. The CDR3 is made up of 18 amino acids. Germline CDR1 reads SNHLY; CDR2 reads FYNNEI.